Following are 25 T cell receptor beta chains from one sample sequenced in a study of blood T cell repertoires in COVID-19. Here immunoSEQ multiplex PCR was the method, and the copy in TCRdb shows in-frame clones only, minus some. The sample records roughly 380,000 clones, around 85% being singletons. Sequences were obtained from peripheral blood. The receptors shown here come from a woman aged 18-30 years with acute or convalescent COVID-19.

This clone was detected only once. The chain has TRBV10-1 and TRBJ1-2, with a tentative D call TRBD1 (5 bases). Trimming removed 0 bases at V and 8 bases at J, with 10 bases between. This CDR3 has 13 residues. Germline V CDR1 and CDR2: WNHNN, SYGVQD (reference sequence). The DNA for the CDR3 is TGCGCCAGCAGTGAGTCGGCCGGGGGAGGCTACACCTTC. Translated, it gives CASSESAGGGYTF.

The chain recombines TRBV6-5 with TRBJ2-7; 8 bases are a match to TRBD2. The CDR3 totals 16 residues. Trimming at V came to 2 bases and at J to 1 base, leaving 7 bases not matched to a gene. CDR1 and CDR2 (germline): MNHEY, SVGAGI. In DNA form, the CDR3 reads TGTGCCAGCAGTTACGGGTCGACTAGCGATTCCTACGAGCAGTACTTC. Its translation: CASSYGSTSDSYEQYF.

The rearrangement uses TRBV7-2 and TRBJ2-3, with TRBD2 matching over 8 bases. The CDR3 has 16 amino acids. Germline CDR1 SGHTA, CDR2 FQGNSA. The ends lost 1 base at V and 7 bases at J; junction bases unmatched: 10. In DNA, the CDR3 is TGTGCCAGCAGCTTAGTTGGAGCGGGAGTCCGAAATACGCAGTATTTT. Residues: CASSLVGAGVRNTQYF.

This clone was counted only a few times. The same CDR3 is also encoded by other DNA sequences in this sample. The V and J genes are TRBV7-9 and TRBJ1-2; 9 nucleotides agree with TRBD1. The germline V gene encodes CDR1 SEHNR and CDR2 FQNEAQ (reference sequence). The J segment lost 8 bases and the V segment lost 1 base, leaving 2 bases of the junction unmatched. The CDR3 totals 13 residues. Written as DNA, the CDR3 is TGTGCCAGCAGCTTAGGGACAGGGGTCGGCTACACCTTC. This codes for CASSLGTGVGYTF. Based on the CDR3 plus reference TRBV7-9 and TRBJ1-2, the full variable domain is DTGVSQNPRHKITKRGQNVTFRCDPISEHNRLYWYRQTLGQGPEFLTYFQNEAQLEKSRLLSDRFSAERPKGSFSTLEIQRTEQGDSAMYLCASSLGTGVGYTFGSGTRLTVV.

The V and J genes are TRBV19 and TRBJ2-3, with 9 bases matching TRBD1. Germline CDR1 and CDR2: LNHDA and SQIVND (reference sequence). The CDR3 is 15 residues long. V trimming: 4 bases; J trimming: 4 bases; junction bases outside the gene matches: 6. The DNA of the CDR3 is TGTGCCAGTAGTACCACAGGGGGCCGGTCAGATACGCAGTATTTT. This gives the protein CASSTTGGRSDTQYF. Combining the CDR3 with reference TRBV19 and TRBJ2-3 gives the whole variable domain DGGITQSPKYLFRKEGQNVTLSCEQNLNHDAMYWYRQDPGQGLRLIYYSQIVNDFQKGDIAEGYSVSREKKESFPLTVTSAQKNPTAFYLCASSTTGGRSDTQYFGPGTRLTVL.

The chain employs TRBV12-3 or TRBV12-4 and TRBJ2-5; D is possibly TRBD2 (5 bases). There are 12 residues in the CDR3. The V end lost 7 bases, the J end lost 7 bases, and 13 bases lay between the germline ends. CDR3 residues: CASNNPEGTQYF. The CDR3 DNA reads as TGTGCCAGCAACAACCCCGAGGGGACCCAGTACTTC.

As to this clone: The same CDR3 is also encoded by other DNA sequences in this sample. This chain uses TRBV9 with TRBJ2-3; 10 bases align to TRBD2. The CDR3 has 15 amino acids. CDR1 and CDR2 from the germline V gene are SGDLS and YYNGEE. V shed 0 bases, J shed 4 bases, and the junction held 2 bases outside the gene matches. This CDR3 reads CASSVVAGGADTQYF. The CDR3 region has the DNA TGTGCCAGCAGCGTAGTAGCGGGAGGTGCAGATACGCAGTATTTT.

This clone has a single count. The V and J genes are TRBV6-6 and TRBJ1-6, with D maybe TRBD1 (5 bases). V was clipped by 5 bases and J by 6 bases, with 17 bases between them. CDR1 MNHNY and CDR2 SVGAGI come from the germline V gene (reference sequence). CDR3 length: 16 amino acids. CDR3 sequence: CASSPSGGGANSPLHF. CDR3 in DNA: TGTGCCAGCAGTCCCAGCGGGGGGGGAGCTAATTCACCCCTCCACTTT.

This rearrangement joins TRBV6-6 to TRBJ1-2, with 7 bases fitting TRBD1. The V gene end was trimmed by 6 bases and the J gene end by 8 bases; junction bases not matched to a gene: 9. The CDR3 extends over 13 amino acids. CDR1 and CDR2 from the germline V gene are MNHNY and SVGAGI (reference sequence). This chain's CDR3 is CASSRQGLPGYTF. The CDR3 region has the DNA TGTGCCAGCAGCAGACAGGGTCTTCCCGGCTACACCTTC.

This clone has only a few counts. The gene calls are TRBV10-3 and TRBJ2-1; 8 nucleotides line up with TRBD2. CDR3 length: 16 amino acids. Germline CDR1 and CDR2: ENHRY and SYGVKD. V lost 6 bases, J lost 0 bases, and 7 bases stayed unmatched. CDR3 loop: CAISPSGPSSYNEQFF. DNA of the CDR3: TGTGCCATCAGCCCTAGCGGGCCAAGCTCCTACAATGAGCAGTTCTTC.

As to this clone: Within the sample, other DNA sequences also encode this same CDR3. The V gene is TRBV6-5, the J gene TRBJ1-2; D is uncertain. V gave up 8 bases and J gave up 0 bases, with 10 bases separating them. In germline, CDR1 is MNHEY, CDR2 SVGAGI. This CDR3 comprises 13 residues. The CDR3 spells CASFPRANYGYTF. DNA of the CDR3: TGTGCCAGCTTCCCTCGGGCTAACTATGGCTACACCTTC.

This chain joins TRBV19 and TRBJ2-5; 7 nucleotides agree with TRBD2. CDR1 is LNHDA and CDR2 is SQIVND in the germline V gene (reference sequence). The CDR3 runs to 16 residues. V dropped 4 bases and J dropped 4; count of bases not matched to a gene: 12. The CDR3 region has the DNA TGTGCCAGTAGTAGCCTCCTCACTAGCGCGGCAGAGACCCAGTACTTC. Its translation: CASSSLLTSAAETQYF.

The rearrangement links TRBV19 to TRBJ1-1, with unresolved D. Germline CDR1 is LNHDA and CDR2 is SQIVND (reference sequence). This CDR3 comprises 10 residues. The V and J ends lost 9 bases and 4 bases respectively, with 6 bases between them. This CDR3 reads CASSGTEAFF. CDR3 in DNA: TGTGCCAGCTCAGGCACTGAAGCTTTCTTT.

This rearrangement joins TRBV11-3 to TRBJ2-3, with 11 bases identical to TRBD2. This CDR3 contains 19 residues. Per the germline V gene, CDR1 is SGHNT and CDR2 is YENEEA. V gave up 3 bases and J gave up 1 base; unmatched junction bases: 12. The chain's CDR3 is CASSFGHSGGAGCTDTQYF. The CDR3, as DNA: TGTGCCAGCAGCTTCGGCCATAGCGGGGGGGCAGGTTGCACAGATACGCAGTATTTT.

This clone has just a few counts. DNA for the CDR3: TGTGCCAGCAGCGTTGAGGGCGGCTCTAGACATGGCTACACCTTC. Its translation is CASSVEGGSRHGYTF. The J gene is TRBJ1-2, the V gene TRBV9; D is unclear. Germline-derived CDR1 and CDR2 are SGDLS and YYNGEE. Trimming took 2 bases from V and 6 from J, leaving 17 bases between them. CDR3 size: 15 residues.

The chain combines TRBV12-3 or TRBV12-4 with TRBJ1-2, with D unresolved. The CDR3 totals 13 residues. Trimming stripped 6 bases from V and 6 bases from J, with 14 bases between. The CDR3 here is CASSLGVLDGYTF. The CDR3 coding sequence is TGTGCCAGCAGCCTCGGGGTTCTGGATGGCTACACCTTC.

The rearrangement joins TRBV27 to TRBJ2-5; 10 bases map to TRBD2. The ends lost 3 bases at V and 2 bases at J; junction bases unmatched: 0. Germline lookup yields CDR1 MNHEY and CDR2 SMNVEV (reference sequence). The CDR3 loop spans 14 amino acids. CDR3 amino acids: CASSFSGGQETQYF. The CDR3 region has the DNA TGTGCCAGCAGTTTTAGCGGGGGGCAAGAGACCCAGTACTTC.

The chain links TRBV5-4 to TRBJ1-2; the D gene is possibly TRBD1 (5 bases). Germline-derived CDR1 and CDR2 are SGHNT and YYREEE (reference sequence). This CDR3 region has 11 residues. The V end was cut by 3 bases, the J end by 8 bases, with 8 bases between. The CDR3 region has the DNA TGTGCCAGCAGCTGGGGGGAAGGCTACACCTTC. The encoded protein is CASSWGEGYTF.

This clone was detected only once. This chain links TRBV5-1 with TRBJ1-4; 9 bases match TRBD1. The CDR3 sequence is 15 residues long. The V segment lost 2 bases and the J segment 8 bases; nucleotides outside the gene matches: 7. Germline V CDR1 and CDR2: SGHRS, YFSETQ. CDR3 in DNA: TGCGCCAGCAGCTTTCAGGGACAGGGCCTAGAAAAACTGTTTTTT. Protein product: CASSFQGQGLEKLFF. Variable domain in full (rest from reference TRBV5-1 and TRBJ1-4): KAGVTQTPRYLIKTRGQQVTLSCSPISGHRSVSWYQQTPGQGLQFLFEYFSETQRNKGNFPGRFSGRQFSNSRSEMNVSTLELGDSALYLCASSFQGQGLEKLFFGSGTQLSVL.

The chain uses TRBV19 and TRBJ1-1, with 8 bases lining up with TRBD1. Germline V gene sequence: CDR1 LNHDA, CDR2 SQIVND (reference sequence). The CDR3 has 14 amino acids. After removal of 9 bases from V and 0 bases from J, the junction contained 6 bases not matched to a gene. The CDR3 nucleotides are TGTGCCAGCTTCAGGACAGGGTTGAACACTGAAGCTTTCTTT. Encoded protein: CASFRTGLNTEAFF. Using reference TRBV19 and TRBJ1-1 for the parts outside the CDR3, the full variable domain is DGGITQSPKYLFRKEGQNVTLSCEQNLNHDAMYWYRQDPGQGLRLIYYSQIVNDFQKGDIAEGYSVSREKKESFPLTVTSAQKNPTAFYLCASFRTGLNTEAFFGQGTRLTVV.

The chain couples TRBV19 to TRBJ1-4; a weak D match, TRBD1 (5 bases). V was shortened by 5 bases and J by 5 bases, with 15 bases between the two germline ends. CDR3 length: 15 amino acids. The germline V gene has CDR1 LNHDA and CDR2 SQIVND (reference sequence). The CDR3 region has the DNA TGTGCCAGTAGTCCCTCCGGGGGAAGGAATGAAAAACTGTTTTTT. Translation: CASSPSGGRNEKLFF.

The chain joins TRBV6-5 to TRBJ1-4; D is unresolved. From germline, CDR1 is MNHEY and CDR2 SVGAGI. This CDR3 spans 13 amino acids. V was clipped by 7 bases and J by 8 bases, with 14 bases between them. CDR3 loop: CASKRQEEEKLFF. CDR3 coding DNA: TGTGCCAGCAAGCGGCAGGAGGAAGAAAAACTGTTTTTT.

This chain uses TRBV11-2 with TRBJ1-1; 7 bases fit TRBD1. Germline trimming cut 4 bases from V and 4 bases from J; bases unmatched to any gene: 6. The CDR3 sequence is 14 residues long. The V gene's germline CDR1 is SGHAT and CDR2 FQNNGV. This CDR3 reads CASSSWTGGTEAFF. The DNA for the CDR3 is TGTGCCAGCAGCTCATGGACAGGTGGCACTGAAGCTTTCTTT.

CDR3: CASSLNRVSGELFF. The CDR3, as DNA: TGTGCCAGCAGCCTAAACAGGGTTTCCGGGGAGCTGTTTTTT. The V and J genes are TRBV11-2 and TRBJ2-2; TRBD1 is a possible D gene (6 bases). Per the germline V gene, CDR1 is SGHAT and CDR2 is FQNNGV. V gave up 5 bases and J gave up 6 bases, with 13 bases separating them. The CDR3 extends over 14 amino acids.

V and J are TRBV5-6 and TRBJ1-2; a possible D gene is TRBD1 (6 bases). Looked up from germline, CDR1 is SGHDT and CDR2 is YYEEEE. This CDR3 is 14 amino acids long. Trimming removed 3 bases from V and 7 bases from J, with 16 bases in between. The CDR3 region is CASSSSEGVGGYTF. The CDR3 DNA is TGTGCCAGCAGCTCCAGCGAGGGGGTGGGTGGCTACACCTTC. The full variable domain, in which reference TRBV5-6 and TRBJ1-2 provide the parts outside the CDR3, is DAGVTQSPTHLIKTRGQQVTLRCSPKSGHDTVSWYQQALGQGPQFIFQYYEEEERQRGNFPDRFSGHQFPNYSSELNVNALLLGDSALYLCASSSSEGVGGYTFGSGTRLTVV.